Below are 7 T cell receptor beta chains sequenced from a single sample in a study of T cell repertoires in cytomegalovirus infection. These receptors lack a known antigen. TCRdb reprocessed the reads with MiXCR, giving one entry per CDR3 protein. The sample lists some 800,000 distinct CDR3 sequences; roughly 29% were seen once. This material consisted of cultured CD8+ T cells from PBMCs, taken from culture after CMV antigen stimulation. These TCRs come from a human donor in good health (CMV status not recorded). Some clones in this sample may be carry-over from other donors' samples.

The rearrangement links TRBV6-1 to TRBJ2-7, with D possibly called TRBD1 or TRBD2 (5 bases each). CDR3 size: 13 residues. Germline V lookup: CDR1 MNHNS, CDR2 SASEGT. V was clipped by 2 bases and J by 3 bases, with 8 bases between them. This chain's CDR3 is CASSEPGSYEQYV. DNA for the CDR3: TGTGCCAGCAGTGAACCAGGGAGCTACGAGCAGTACGTC.

The J gene is TRBJ2-1, the V gene TRBV6-5; 12 bases align to TRBD2. V lost 0 bases to trimming and J lost 7 bases; unmatched junction nucleotides: 4. This CDR3 region has 16 residues. The V gene's germline CDR1 is MNHEY and CDR2 SVGAGI. The CDR3 DNA reads as TGTGCCAGCAGTTACTCGGGACTAGCGGGCCCAAATGAGCAGTTCTTC. This encodes CASSYSGLAGPNEQFF.

This clonotype was seen more than once but under ten times. The chain couples TRBV27 to TRBJ2-7; TRBD1 matches 8 bases. This CDR3 is 15 amino acids long. J gave up 3 bases and V 3 bases, and 7 bases lay outside the gene matches. Germline-derived CDR1 and CDR2 are MNHEY and SMNVEV (reference sequence). The CDR3 nucleotides read TGTGCCAGCAGTTTCGGACAGGGCTCGGGCTACGAGCAGTACTTC. Its translation: CASSFGQGSGYEQYF.

This clonotype was counted a few times. The chain couples TRBV28 to TRBJ2-7, with a tentative D call TRBD2 (5 bases). Germline values: CDR1 MDHEN, CDR2 SYDVKM. CDR3 size: 13 residues. Trimming pared 5 bases from V and 5 bases from J, leaving 13 bases between. The CDR3 bases are TGTGCCAGCAGTCTCCGGACTGGGCACGAGCAGTACGTC. It codes for CASSLRTGHEQYV.

This rearrangement joins TRBV6-8 to TRBJ2-3; 7 positions match TRBD2. The CDR3 sequence is 14 residues long. In germline, CDR1 is MNHGY, CDR2 SAAAGT. V lost 6 bases, J lost 5 bases, and 8 bases stayed unmatched. For the CDR3, the DNA is TGTGCCAGCAGCCCGTGGGAGGGAATAGATACGCAGTATTTT. Protein sequence: CASSPWEGIDTQYF.

J is TRBJ1-2 and V is TRBV2, with 12 bases matching TRBD1. Germline-derived CDR1 and CDR2 are SNHLY and FYNNEI. The CDR3 loop spans 16 amino acids. V lost 11 bases, J lost 3 bases, and 13 bases stayed unmatched. CDR3 DNA: TGTGCCCGCGTCGTCCGGGACAGGGGGCCCCACTATGGCTACACCTTC. As protein: CARVVRDRGPHYGYTF.

This clonotype was seen a few times. The chain has TRBV7-6 and TRBJ2-5, with a weak D call TRBD2 (5 bases). V was trimmed by 5 bases and J by 0 bases, leaving 10 bases between them. The CDR3 has 14 amino acids. Germline assignment: CDR1 SGHVS and CDR2 FNYEAQ. CDR3 in DNA: TGTGCCAGCAGCCCTCGGGGAAACCAAGAGACCCAGTACTTC. This encodes CASSPRGNQETQYF.